One and the same sample provided the 9 T cell receptor beta chains below, sequenced in a study of graft-versus-host responses after intestinal transplantation. Profiling relied on immunoSEQ multiplex PCR, and the TCRdb table lists in-frame clones only, not all of them. The repertoire holds 95,000 or so clones, with 90% as singletons. The sequencing here drew on PBMCs, taken about 450 days after intestinal transplant. The receptors here all came from a human patient who received an intestinal transplant, so some T cells may come from the graft donor.

This sequence joins TRBV7-8 and TRBJ2-5; D may be TRBD2 (7 bases). The germline V and J ends were trimmed by 1 base and 2 bases, with 14 bases remaining between them. Germline loops: CDR1 SGHVS, CDR2 FQNEAQ. This CDR3 contains 16 residues. The CDR3 DNA reads as TGTGCCAGCAGCTTAGGTTGGGAGGGGGATCAAGAGACCCAGTACTTC. This codes for CASSLGWEGDQETQYF.

The gene calls are TRBV10-1 and TRBJ1-1; tentatively, D is TRBD1 (5 bases). CDR3 length: 13 residues. Germline V gene lookup returns CDR1 WNHNN and CDR2 SYGVQD (reference sequence). Trimming removed 10 bases at V and 0 bases at J, with 12 bases between. The CDR3 nucleotides read TGCGCCACCTCGACGGACATGAACACTGAAGCTTTCTTT. Encoded protein: CATSTDMNTEAFF.

This clone has only one observation. V and J are TRBV20-1 and TRBJ1-1; 8 bases are shared with TRBD1. Germline V gene lookup returns CDR1 DFQATT and CDR2 SNEGSKA (reference sequence). The CDR3 extends over 10 amino acids. CDR3 region: CKQGDTEAFF. For the CDR3, the DNA is TGCAAACAGGGGGACACTGAAGCTTTCTTT.

This chain connects TRBV7-8 to TRBJ1-3; TRBD1 matches 11 bases. The CDR3 has 17 residues. The V and J ends lost 5 bases and 1 base, in that order; junction bases with no gene match: 7. In germline, CDR1 is SGHVS, CDR2 FQNEAQ. The CDR3 region is CASSPGTGGRSGNTIYF. The CDR3 DNA reads as TGTGCCAGCAGCCCGGGGACAGGGGGAAGATCTGGAAACACCATATATTTT.

The chain couples TRBV27 to TRBJ2-3; tentative D call: TRBD2 (5 bases). The V end was cut by 8 bases, the J end by 2 bases, with 14 bases between. This CDR3 comprises 14 residues. Germline V gives CDR1 MNHEY, CDR2 SMNVEV (reference sequence). CDR3 DNA sequence: TGTGCCAGCGGCGCCGCGGGTGCCACAGATACGCAGTATTTT. Amino acid sequence: CASGAAGATDTQYF.

The chain uses TRBV19 and TRBJ1-5; TRBD1 might be the D (6 bases). The V end was cut by 2 bases, the J end by 3 bases, with 11 bases between. The CDR3 length is 15 residues. The germline gives CDR1 LNHDA, CDR2 SQIVND (reference sequence). DNA for the CDR3: TGTGCCAGTAGTATATCAGGGGCCAACAATCAGCCCCAGCATTTT. This codes for CASSISGANNQPQHF.

The chain joins TRBV7-8 to TRBJ1-1; D unresolved. The CDR3 runs 16 residues. V was clipped by 4 bases and J by 1 base, with 16 bases between them. The germline gives CDR1 SGHVS, CDR2 FQNEAQ. As DNA, the CDR3 is TGTGCCAGCAGCTCCCAACCTGTACACAGGAACACTGAAGCTTTCTTT. It encodes CASSSQPVHRNTEAFF.

V and J are TRBV5-4 and TRBJ1-6, with D tentatively TRBD1 (5 bases). V was pared by 4 bases and J by 8 bases, with 25 bases between. The CDR3 consists of 18 residues. Germline CDR1 and CDR2: SGHNT and YYREEE (reference sequence). The CDR3 here is CASSPGGTVSQIYSPLHF. The DNA of the CDR3 is TGTGCCAGCAGCCCCGGGGGGACCGTCAGCCAGATATATTCACCCCTCCACTTT.

Only one count was recorded for this clone. Here the CDR3 reads CASSPPGTEQETQYF. CDR3 nucleotides: TGTGCCAGCAGCCCACCAGGGACAGAGCAAGAGACCCAGTACTTC. The chain combines TRBV7-2 with TRBJ2-5, with 7 bases aligning to TRBD1. V lost 5 bases and J lost 2; bases outside the gene matches: 8. Per germline, CDR1 SGHTA and CDR2 FQGNSA. CDR3 size: 15 residues.